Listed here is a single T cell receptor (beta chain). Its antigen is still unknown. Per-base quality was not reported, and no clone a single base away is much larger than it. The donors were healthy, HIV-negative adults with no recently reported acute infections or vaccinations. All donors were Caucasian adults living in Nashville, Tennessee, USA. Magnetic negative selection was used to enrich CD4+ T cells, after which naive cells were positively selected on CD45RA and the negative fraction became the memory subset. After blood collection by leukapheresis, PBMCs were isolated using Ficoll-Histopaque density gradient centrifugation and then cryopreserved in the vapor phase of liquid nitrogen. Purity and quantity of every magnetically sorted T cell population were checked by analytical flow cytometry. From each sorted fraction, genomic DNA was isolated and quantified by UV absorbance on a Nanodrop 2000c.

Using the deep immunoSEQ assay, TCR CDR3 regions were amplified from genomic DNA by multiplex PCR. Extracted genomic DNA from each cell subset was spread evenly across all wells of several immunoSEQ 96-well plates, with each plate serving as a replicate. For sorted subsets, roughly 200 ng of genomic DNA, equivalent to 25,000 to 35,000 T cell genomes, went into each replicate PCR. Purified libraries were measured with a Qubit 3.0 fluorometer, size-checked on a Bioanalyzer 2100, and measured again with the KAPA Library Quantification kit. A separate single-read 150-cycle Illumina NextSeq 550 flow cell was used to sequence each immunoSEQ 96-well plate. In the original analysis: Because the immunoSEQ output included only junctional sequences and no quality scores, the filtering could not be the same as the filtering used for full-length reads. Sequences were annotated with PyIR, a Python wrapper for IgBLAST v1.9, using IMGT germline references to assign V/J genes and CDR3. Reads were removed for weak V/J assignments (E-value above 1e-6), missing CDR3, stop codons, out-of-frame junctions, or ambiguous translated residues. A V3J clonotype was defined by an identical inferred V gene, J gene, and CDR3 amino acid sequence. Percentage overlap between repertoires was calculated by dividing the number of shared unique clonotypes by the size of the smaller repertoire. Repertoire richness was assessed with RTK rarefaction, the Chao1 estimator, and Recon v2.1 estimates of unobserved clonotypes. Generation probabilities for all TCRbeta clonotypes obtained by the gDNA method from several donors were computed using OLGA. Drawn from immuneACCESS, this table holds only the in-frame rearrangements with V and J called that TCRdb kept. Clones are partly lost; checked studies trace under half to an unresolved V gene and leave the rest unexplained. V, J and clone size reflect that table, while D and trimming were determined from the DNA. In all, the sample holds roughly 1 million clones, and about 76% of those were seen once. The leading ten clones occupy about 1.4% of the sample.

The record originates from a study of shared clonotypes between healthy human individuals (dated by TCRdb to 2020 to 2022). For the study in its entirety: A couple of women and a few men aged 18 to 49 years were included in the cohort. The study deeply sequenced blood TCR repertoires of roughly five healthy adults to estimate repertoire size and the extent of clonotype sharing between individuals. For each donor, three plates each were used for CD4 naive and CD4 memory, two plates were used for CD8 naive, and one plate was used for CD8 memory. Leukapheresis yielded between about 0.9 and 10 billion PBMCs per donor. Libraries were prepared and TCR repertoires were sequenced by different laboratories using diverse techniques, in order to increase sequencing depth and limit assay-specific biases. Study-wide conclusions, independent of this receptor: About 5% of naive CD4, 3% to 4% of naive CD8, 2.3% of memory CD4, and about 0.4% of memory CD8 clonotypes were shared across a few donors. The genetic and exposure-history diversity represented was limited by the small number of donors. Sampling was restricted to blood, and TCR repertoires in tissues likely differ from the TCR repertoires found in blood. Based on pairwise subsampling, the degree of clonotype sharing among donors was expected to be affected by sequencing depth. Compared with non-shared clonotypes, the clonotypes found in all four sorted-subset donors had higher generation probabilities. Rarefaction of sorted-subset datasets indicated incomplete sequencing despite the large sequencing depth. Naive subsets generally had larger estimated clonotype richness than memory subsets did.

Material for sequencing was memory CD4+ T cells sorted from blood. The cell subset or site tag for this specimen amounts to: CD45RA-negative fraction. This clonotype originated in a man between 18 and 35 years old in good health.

CDR3 region: CASNLGLAGNHEQFF. The DNA sequence is TGCGCCAGCAACCTGGGACTAGCGGGGAATCATGAGCAGTTCTTC. Recombination connected TRBV5-1 to TRBJ2-1; TRBD2 fits 13 bases in the junction. The CDR3, cysteine through phenylalanine, is 15 amino acids long. Of the read, only the CDR3 DNA is kept; its 45 bases are in frame from base 1. Trimming removed 6 bases from V and 8 bases from J; the gene matches leave 8 bases unexplained. The germline V gene encodes CDR1 SGHRS and CDR2 YFSETQ.